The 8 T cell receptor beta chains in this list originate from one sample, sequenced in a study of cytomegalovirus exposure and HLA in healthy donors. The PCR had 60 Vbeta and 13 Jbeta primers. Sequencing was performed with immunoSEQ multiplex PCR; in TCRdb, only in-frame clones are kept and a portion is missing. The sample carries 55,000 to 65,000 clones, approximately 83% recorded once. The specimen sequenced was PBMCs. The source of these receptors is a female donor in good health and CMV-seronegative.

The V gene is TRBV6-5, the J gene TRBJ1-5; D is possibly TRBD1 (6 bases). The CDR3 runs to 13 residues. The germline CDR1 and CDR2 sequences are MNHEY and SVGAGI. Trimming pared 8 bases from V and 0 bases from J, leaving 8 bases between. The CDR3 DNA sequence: TGTGCCAGCGGACAGATTAGCAATCAGCCCCAGCATTTT. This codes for CASGQISNQPQHF.

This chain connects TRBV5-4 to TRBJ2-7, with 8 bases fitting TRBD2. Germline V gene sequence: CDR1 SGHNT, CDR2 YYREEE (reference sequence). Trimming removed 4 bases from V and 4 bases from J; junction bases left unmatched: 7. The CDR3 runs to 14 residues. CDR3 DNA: TGTGCCAGCAGCCCGGGGTCGGGAGGGTACGAGCAGTACTTC. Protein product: CASSPGSGGYEQYF.

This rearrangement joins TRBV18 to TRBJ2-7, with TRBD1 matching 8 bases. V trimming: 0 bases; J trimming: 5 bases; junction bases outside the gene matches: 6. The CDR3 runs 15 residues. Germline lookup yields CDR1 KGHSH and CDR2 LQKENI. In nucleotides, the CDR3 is TGTGCCAGCTCACCACCGACAGGGGTAGCTGACGAGCAGTACTTC. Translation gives CASSPPTGVADEQYF.

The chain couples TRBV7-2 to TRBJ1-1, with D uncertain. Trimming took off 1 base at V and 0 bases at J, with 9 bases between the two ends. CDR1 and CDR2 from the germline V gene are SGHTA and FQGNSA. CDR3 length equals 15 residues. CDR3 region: CASSLGQIMNTEAFF. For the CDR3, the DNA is TGTGCCAGCAGCTTAGGTCAGATTATGAACACTGAAGCTTTCTTT. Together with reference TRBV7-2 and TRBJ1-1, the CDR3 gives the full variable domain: GAGVSQSPSNKVTEKGKDVELRCDPISGHTALYWYRQSLGQGLEFLIYFQGNSAPDKSGLPSDRFSAERTGGSVSTLTIQRTQQEDSAVYLCASSLGQIMNTEAFFGQGTRLTVV.

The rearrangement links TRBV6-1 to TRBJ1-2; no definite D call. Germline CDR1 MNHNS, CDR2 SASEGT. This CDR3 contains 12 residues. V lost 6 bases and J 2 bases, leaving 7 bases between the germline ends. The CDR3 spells CASSRINYGYTF. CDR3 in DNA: TGTGCCAGCAGCAGGATAAACTATGGCTACACCTTC.

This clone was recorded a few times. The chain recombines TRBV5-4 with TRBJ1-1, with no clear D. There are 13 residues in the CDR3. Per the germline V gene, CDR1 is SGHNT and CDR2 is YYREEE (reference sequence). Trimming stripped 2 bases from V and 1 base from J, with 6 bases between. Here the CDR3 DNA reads TGTGCCAGCAGCTTTTCAGGGAACACTGAAGCTTTCTTT. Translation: CASSFSGNTEAFF.

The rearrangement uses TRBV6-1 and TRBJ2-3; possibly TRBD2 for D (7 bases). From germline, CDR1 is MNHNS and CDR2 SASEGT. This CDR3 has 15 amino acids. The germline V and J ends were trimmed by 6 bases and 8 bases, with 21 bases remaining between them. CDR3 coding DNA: TGTGCCAGCAGCAGAAGAGGGGGGGCTATCATTACGCAGTATTTT. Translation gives CASSRRGGAIITQYF.

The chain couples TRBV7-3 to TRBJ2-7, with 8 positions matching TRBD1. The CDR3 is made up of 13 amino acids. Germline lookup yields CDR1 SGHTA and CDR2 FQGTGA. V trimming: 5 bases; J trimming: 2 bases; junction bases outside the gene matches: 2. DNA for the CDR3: TGTGCCAGCAGCCTGACAGGGGCCTACGAGCAGTACTTC. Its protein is CASSLTGAYEQYF.